This paragraph covers one T cell receptor (beta chain) sequence. Its antigen is unknown. No quality values exist for individual bases; no much larger clone is one base distant. These data belong to a study of T cells in Graves' hyperthyroidism and ophthalmopathy (dated by TCRdb to the late 2010s). About the full investigation: Peripheral blood was collected at initial diagnosis, before any treatment. To identify TCR V-J signatures that set the groups apart, the researchers used a discovery cohort of 100 patients, made up of some 41 with Graves' ophthalmopathy and about 60 with stable Graves' hyperthyroidism. Prospective prediction of ophthalmopathy was tested in an independent validation cohort of fewer than 20 hyperthyroidism patients and around 16 patients who later progressed to ophthalmopathy. The 95 to 100 discovery patients were randomly divided into training and test sets at a 7:3 ratio. In roughly six Graves' hyperthyroidism patients, the study also compared T-cell repertoires from thyroid tissue with T-cell repertoires from blood. Once sampling was done, hyperthyroidism patients were given methimazole at a starting dose of 30 mg daily, whereas ophthalmopathy patients were given high-dose intravenous methylprednisolone. The paper describes TCR Vbeta CDR3 sequencing of some 130 peripheral blood samples, made up of 43 ophthalmopathy patients, 70 to 80 hyperthyroidism patients and 17 progressor patients. General conclusions and limits of the study: In validation, progression to ophthalmopathy was predicted by the model with about 70% sensitivity and 72.22% specificity, a median of 6.5 months before onset. No statistical method was used to fix the sample size in advance, and group allocation was not hidden from the investigators. A 13 V-J signature model separated ophthalmopathy from stable hyperthyroidism, with roughly 88% sensitivity and roughly 84% specificity in cross-validation and 80%/75% in testing. Blood samples also contained most of the expanded thyroid clonotypes (frequency above 0.001), which suggests that blood repertoires may reflect thyroid immune responses.

The CDR3 covers 16 residues, taking in both the cysteine and the phenylalanine. CDR3 DNA is the only sequence kept; it has 48 bases, read in frame from the first base. As encoded in the germline V gene, CDR1 is MNHEY while CDR2 is SVGAGI. V and J are truncated by 2 bases and 2 bases respectively, leaving an intervening sequence of 15 bases. TCR beta CDR3 regions were amplified from RNA transcripts. A first-round RT-PCR of the TCR CDR3 used the HTBI primer set with the Qiagen OneStep RT-PCR kit. A second multiplex PCR round built the libraries, followed by size selection and purification. The libraries were sequenced on an Illumina HiSeq2000 using paired-end 100 bp reads. The paper's processing steps were these. SOAPnuke was used to process the raw data, throwing out any read that contained adapters or uncalled bases, had a mean Phred below 15, or lacked an exact constant-primer or identifier match. COPE v1.2.5 was used to merge high-quality paired reads, and clonotypes were defined as unique nucleotide sequences. Clonotypes were aligned to IMGT TRBV, TRBD and TRBJ reference segments using MiTCR v1.1. The analysis was restricted to V-J combinations with a frequency above 0.0001, which together covered just over 98% of the repertoires. A TCS score was defined as the ratio between F50 (clonal expansion) and ExV (chaos), using BLOSUM62-based TCRdist between CDR3 peptides within each V-J. Welch's t-statistics and random forest reduced some 510 V-J features to 10 to 15, which were used in a naive Bayes classifier (R e1071). The public reads were quality trimmed at Q25 with fastp and then assembled into clones with MiXCR by TCRdb, keeping productive beta chains. A single entry per CDR3 protein holds the most common genes and DNA from its merged rows. The V and J calls reflect TCRdb's pipeline rather than the authors' work. The sample table records roughly 380,000 distinct CDR3 sequences; about 18% of these occur just once. About 3.7% of the sample is held by the ten biggest clonotypes.

A patient counted as having stable Graves' hyperthyroidism if no progression to ophthalmopathy occurred over 18 months of follow-up. The hyperthyroidism patients were between 18 and 65 years old and newly diagnosed, with a disease duration of less than 2 months. Any patient with an uncontrolled infection, another autoimmune disease, pregnancy or lactation was excluded. Diagnoses relied on clinical symptoms, serum thyroxine and TRAb, thyroid ultrasound and orbital computed tomography. Ficoll-Paque density gradient centrifugation was used to isolate PBMCs from about 10 ml of fresh peripheral blood. Total RNA was extracted with Trizol reagent, and quality was checked on an Agilent 2100 Bioanalyzer.

The sample taken for sequencing was blood. This chain is built from TRBV6-5 and TRBJ2-5; no D gene call is confident. This clonotype originated in a woman in her late teens or twenties with Graves' hyperthyroidism. The DNA sequence is given as TGTGCCAGCAGTTACCCGACTCGTAGATTGCAAGAGACCCAGTACTTC. This gives the protein CASSYPTRRLQETQYF.